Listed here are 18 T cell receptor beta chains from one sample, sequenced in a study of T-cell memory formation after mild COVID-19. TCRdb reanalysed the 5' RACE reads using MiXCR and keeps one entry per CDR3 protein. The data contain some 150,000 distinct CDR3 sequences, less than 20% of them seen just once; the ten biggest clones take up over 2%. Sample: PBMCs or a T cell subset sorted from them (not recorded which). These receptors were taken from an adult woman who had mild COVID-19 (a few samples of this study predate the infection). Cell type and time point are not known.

The CDR3 loop is CASSFRVTWQYF. In DNA form, the CDR3 reads TGTGCCAGCAGTTTTCGTGTGACCTGGCAGTACTTC. The chain is built from TRBV12-3 or TRBV12-4 and TRBJ2-7; D not resolved. With 3 bases removed from V and 9 bases from J, the gap between germline ends came to 12 bases. This CDR3 comprises 12 residues.

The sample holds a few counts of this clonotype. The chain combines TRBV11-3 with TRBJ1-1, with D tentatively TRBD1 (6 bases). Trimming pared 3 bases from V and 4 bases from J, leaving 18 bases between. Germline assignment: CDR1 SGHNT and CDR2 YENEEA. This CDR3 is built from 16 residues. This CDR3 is CASSLRGSGAVTEAFF. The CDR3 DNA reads TGTGCCAGCAGCTTGAGGGGGTCGGGCGCCGTCACTGAAGCTTTCTTT. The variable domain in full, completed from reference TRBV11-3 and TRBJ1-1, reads EAGVVQSPRYKIIEKKQPVAFWCNPISGHNTLYWYLQNLGQGPELLIRYENEEAVDDSQLPKDRFSAERLKGVDSTLKIQPAELGDSAVYLCASSLRGSGAVTEAFFGQGTRLTVV.

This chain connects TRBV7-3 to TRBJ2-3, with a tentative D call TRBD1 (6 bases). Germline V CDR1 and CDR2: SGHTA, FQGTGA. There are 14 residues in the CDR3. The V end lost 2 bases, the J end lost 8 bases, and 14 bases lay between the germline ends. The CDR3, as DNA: TGTGCCAGCAGCTTACTATCACAGGGTAGTACGCAGTATTTT. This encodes CASSLLSQGSTQYF.

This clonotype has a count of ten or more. CDR3 DNA sequence: TGTGCCAGCAAGCTGAACATGAACACTGAAGCTTTCTTT. It yields the protein CASKLNMNTEAFF. This chain joins TRBV7-3 and TRBJ1-1; D gene uncertain. Trimming removed 7 bases from V and 0 bases from J, with 9 bases in between. The CDR3 sequence is 13 residues long. Germline V gives CDR1 SGHTA, CDR2 FQGTGA.

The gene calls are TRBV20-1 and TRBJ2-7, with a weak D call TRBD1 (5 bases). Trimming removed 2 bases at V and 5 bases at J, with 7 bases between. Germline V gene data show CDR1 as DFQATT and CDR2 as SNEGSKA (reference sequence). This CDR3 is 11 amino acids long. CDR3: CSARQGNEQYF. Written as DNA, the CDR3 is TGCAGTGCTAGACAGGGAAACGAGCAGTACTTC.

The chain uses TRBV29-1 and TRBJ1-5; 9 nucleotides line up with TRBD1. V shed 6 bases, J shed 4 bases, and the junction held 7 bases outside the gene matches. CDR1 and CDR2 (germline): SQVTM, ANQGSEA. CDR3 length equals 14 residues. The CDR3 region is CSVADRGPNQPQHF. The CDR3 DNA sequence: TGCAGCGTCGCGGACAGGGGCCCGAATCAGCCCCAGCATTTT.

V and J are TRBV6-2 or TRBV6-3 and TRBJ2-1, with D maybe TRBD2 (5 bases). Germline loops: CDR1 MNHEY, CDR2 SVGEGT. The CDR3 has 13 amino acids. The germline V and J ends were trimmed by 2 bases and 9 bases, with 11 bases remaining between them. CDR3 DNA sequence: TGTGCCAGCAGTTACGACTACCCAATTGAGCAGTTCTTC. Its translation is CASSYDYPIEQFF.

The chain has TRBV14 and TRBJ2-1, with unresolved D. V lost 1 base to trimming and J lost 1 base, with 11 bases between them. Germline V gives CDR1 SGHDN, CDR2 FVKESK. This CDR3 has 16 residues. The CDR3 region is CASSQVVGFSYNEQFF. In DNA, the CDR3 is TGTGCCAGCAGCCAAGTGGTGGGGTTTTCCTACAATGAGCAGTTCTTC.

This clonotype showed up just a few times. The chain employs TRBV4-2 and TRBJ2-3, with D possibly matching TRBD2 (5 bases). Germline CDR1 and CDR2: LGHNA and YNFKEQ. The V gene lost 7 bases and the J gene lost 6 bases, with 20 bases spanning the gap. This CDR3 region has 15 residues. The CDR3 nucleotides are TGTGCCAGCACCCCGACCGGACTCCTCGGGGATACGCAGTATTTT. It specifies CASTPTGLLGDTQYF.

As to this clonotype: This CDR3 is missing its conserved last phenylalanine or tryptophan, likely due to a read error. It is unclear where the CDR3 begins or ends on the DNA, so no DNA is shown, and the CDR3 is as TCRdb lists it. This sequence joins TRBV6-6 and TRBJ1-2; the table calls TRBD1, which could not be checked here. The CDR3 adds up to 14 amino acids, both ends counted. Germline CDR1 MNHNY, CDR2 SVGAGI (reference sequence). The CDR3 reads CASSRDRDSLVAWL.

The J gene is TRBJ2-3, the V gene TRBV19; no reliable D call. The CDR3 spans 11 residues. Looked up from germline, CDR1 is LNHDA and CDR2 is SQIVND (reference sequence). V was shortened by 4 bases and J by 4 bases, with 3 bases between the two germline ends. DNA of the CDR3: TGTGCCAGTAGTAACTCAGATACGCAGTATTTT. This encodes CASSNSDTQYF. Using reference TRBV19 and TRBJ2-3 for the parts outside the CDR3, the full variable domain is DGGITQSPKYLFRKEGQNVTLSCEQNLNHDAMYWYRQDPGQGLRLIYYSQIVNDFQKGDIAEGYSVSREKKESFPLTVTSAQKNPTAFYLCASSNSDTQYFGPGTRLTVL.

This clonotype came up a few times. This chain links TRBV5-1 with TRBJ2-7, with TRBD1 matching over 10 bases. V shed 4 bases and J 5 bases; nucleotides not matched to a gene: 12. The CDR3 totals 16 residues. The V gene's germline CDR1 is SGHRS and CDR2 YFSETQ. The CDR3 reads CASSPDSPGTGDEQYF. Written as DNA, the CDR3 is TGCGCCAGCAGCCCGGACAGTCCCGGGACAGGGGACGAGCAGTACTTC.

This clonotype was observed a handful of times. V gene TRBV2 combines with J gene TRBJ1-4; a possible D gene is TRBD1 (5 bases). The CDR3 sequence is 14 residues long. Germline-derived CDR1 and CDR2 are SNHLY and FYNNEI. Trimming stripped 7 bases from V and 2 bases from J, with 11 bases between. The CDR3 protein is CASKRRDTNEKLFF. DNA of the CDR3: TGTGCCAGCAAGCGCCGGGACACTAATGAAAAACTGTTTTTT.

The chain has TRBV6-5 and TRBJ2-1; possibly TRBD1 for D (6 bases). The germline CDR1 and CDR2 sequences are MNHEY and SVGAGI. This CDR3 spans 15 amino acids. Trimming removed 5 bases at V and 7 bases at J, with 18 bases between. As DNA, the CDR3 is TGTGCCAGCAGTGGTCCCCACAGGGACGGGAATGAGCAGTTCTTC. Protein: CASSGPHRDGNEQFF.

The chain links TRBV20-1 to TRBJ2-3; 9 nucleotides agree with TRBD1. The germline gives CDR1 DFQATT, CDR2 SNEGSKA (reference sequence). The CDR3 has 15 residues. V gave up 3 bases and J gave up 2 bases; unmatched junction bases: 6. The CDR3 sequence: CSARQGQGNTDTQYF. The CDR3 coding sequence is TGCAGTGCTAGGCAGGGACAGGGTAACACAGATACGCAGTATTTT.

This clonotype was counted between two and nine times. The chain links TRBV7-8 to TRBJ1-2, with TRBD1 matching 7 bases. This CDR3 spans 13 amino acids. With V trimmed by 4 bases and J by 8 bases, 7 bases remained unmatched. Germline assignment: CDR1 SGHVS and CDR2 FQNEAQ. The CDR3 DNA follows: TGTGCCAGCAGCTCGACAGGGCTTGGCGGCTACACCTTC. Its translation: CASSSTGLGGYTF. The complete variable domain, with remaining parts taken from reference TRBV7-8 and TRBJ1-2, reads GAGVSQSPRYKVAKRGQDVALRCDPISGHVSLFWYQQALGQGPEFLTYFQNEAQLDKSGLPSDRFFAERPEGSVSTLKIQRTQQEDSAVYLCASSSTGLGGYTFGSGTRLTVV.

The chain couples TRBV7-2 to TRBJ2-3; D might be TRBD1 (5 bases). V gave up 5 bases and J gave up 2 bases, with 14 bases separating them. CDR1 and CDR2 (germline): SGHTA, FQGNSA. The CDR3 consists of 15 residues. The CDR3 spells CASSVGRAPTDTQYF. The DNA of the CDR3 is TGTGCCAGCAGCGTCGGCAGGGCGCCCACAGATACGCAGTATTTT.

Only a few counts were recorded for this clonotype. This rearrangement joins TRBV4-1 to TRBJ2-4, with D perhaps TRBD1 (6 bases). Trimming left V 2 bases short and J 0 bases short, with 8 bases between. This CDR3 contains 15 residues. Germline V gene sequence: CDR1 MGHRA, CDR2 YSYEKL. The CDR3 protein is CASSQTGLAKNIQYF. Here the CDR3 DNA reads TGCGCCAGCAGCCAAACAGGGCTAGCCAAAAACATTCAGTACTTC.